These T cell receptor beta chains were read from a single sample in a study of response to subunit inactivated influenza vaccine. TCRdb redid the calling of the RT-PCR reads with MiXCR, one entry per CDR3 protein. This table holds under 850,000 distinct CDR3 sequences, 18% found once. The specimen comprised PBMCs from blood, sampled about 5 days after vaccination. These receptors all come from a man aged 45-65 years who received an inactivated influenza vaccine. The CDR3 runs from the conserved cysteine through the conserved F or W. Each record gives: D gene, J gene, V gene, clone size, CDR3 protein, CDR3 DNA. A D gene is named only where the DNA matches it firmly. A row's size may be missing; if present it is once, few, many or a size class.

NA,TRBJ1-5,TRBV7-2,few,CASSLAPHAGQGLPQHF,TGTGCCAGCAGCTTAGCTCCTCACGCGGGACAAGGACTGCCCCAGCATTTT
TRBD2,TRBJ2-1,TRBV5-1,many,CASSKDSGKTYNEQFF,TGCGCCAGCAGCAAGGATAGCGGGAAGACCTACAATGAGCAGTTCTTC
NA,TRBJ2-3,TRBV11-2,few,CASSLEVIRTDTQYF,TGTGCCAGCAGCTTAGAGGTCATACGCACAGATACGCAGTATTTT
NA,TRBJ2-7,TRBV3-1,NA,CASSQSGVHEQYF,TGTGCCAGCAGCCAAAGCGGCGTTCACGAGCAGTACTTC
NA,TRBJ1-4,TRBV20-1,few,CSAIAGEEKLFF,TGCAGTGCTATCGCGGGGGAGGAAAAACTGTTTTTT
TRBD2,TRBJ2-3,TRBV10-3,few,CAISVGAGSDTQYF,TGTGCCATCAGTGTCGGAGCGGGGTCAGATACGCAGTATTTT
NA,TRBJ1-2,TRBV4-1,few,CASSQDAGYGYTF,TGCGCCAGCAGCCAAGACGCGGGCTATGGCTACACCTTC
TRBD2,TRBJ2-3,TRBV11-2,NA,CASSLERRLAGGPTDTQYF,TGTGCCAGCAGCTTAGAAAGGAGACTAGCGGGAGGTCCCACAGATACGCAGTATTTT
NA,TRBJ1-6,TRBV25-1,NA,CASSENGRPLHF,TGTGCCAGCAGTGAAAACGGACGGCCCCTCCACTTT
TRBD1,TRBJ1-2,TRBV15,NA,CATSRHGQGGYTF,TGTGCCACCAGCAGACACGGACAGGGGGGCTACACCTTC
NA,TRBJ1-6,TRBV7-8,few,CASSSAPGTKKSPLHF,TGTGCCAGCAGCTCCGCCCCCGGGACGAAGAAATCACCCCTCCACTTT
TRBD2,TRBJ2-1,TRBV20-1,many,CSARSTSGGDEQFF,TGCAGTGCTAGGTCGACTAGCGGGGGGGATGAGCAGTTCTTC
NA,TRBJ2-7,TRBV20-1,NA,CSARVGAHYEQYF,TGCAGTGCTAGAGTGGGAGCCCACTACGAGCAGTACTTC
NA,TRBJ2-5,TRBV27,many,CASSSTGGETQYF,TGTGCCAGCAGTTCGACAGGAGGAGAGACCCAGTACTTC
NA,TRBJ2-5,TRBV20-1,few,CSARVLGQETQYF,TGCAGTGCTAGGGTACTAGGACAAGAGACCCAGTACTTC
NA,TRBJ2-6,TRBV7-2,NA,CASSLGLRTSGANVLTF,TGTGCCAGCAGCTTAGGACTAAGGACCTCTGGGGCCAACGTCCTGACTTTC
NA,TRBJ2-1,TRBV15,many,CATSLSGGSYNEQFF,TGTGCCACCAGCCTAAGCGGCGGCTCCTACAATGAGCAGTTCTTC
NA,TRBJ2-5,TRBV29-1,many,CSVISTFGETQYF,TGCAGCGTCATCTCGACGTTTGGGGAGACCCAGTACTTC
NA,TRBJ1-5,TRBV4-2,few,CASSQYQGIVQPQHF,TGTGCCAGCAGCCAATACCAGGGGATCGTTCAGCCCCAGCATTTT
NA,TRBJ2-7,TRBV4-2,many,CASSQGTGLYYEQYF,TGTGCCAGCAGCCAAGGGACGGGACTCTACTACGAGCAGTACTTC
NA,TRBJ1-1,TRBV20-1,many,CSARDQINMNTEAFF,TGCAGTGCTAGAGATCAAATTAACATGAACACTGAAGCTTTCTTT
TRBD2,TRBJ2-3,TRBV5-1,NA,CASSLGGSVTDTQYF,TGCGCCAGCAGCTTGGGCGGGAGTGTAACAGATACGCAGTATTTT
TRBD2,TRBJ2-1,TRBV20-1,few,CSASDLAEAYNEQFF,TGCAGTGCTAGTGATCTAGCGGAGGCCTACAATGAGCAGTTCTTC
TRBD1,TRBJ2-1,TRBV20-1,few,CSAPRQGIRYNEQFF,TGCAGTGCCCCCAGACAGGGAATTCGTTACAATGAGCAGTTCTTC
TRBD2,TRBJ2-7,TRBV28,NA,CASSLQAGGAYEQYF,TGTGCCAGCAGTTTACAAGCGGGAGGAGCCTACGAGCAGTACTTC
TRBD1,TRBJ2-6,TRBV27,few,CASSLLDRGSGANVLTF,TGTGCCAGCAGTTTGCTGGACAGGGGGTCTGGGGCCAACGTCCTGACTTTC
TRBD2,TRBJ2-5,TRBV6-2/TRBV6-3,few,CASSYRSGSQETQYF,TGTGCCAGCAGTTATCGCAGCGGGAGCCAAGAGACCCAGTACTTC
TRBD2,TRBJ2-1,TRBV20-1,few,CSASGSSGRISYNEQFF,TGCAGTGCTAGTGGCTCTAGCGGGAGGATCTCCTACAATGAGCAGTTCTTC
TRBD1,TRBJ2-7,TRBV6-1,NA,CASRDRYSYEQYF,TGTGCCAGCAGGGACAGGTATTCCTACGAGCAGTACTTC
NA,TRBJ1-1,TRBV20-1,NA,CSARDGRGAVTEAFF,TGCAGTGCTAGAGATGGTCGGGGGGCGGTCACTGAAGCTTTCTTT
NA,TRBJ2-1,TRBV28,many,CASTIYNEQFF,TGTGCCAGCACTATTTACAATGAGCAGTTCTTC
NA,TRBJ2-7,TRBV15,few,CATSINSYEQYF,TGTGCCACCAGCATAAACAGCTACGAGCAGTACTTC
NA,TRBJ1-1,TRBV6-1,many,CASSEAHGLTEAFF,TGTGCCAGCAGTGAAGCCCACGGCCTAACTGAAGCTTTCTTT
TRBD2,TRBJ2-3,TRBV28,NA,CASRPLAGEGDTQYF,TGTGCCAGCAGGCCTCTAGCGGGAGAAGGCGATACGCAGTATTTT
TRBD2,TRBJ2-7,TRBV14,few,CASSPTGTRSREQYF,TGTGCCAGCAGCCCTACCGGGACTAGATCTCGCGAGCAGTACTTC
TRBD1,TRBJ1-5,TRBV27,NA,CASSFARGNQPQHF,TGTGCCAGCAGTTTCGCCAGGGGGAATCAGCCCCAGCATTTT
NA,TRBJ2-7,TRBV12-3/TRBV12-4,few,CASSFWPQAHEQYF,TGTGCCAGCAGTTTTTGGCCGCAGGCCCACGAGCAGTACTTC
TRBD1,TRBJ1-1,TRBV5-1,NA,CASTYGTGIMNTEAFF,TGCGCCAGCACCTACGGGACAGGGATTATGAACACTGAAGCTTTCTTT
TRBD1,TRBJ2-5,TRBV6-5,NA,CASSYSIGTGGAETQYF,TGTGCCAGCAGTTACTCGATAGGGACAGGGGGCGCGGAGACCCAGTACTTC
TRBD1,TRBJ1-1,TRBV27,NA,CASSLGQGAFTEAFF,TGTGCCAGCAGTTTAGGGCAGGGGGCTTTCACTGAAGCTTTCTTT
NA,TRBJ2-1,TRBV6-5,few,CASSYPVKKGYNEQFF,TGTGCCAGCAGTTACCCCGTCAAAAAGGGGTACAATGAGCAGTTCTTC
NA,TRBJ1-1,TRBV29-1,few,CSVAGPTEAFF,TGCAGCGTTGCGGGACCCACTGAAGCTTTCTTT
NA,TRBJ2-1,TRBV5-6,few,CASSLWSIRGGVEQFF,TGTGCCAGCAGCTTGTGGTCGATTAGGGGGGGGGTTGAGCAGTTCTTC
NA,TRBJ2-7,TRBV12-3/TRBV12-4,NA,CASSLVKSSRPEQYF,TGTGCCAGCAGTTTAGTGAAGTCCTCCAGGCCTGAGCAGTACTTC
NA,TRBJ2-5,TRBV12-3/TRBV12-4,many,CASSPRLGLETQYF,TGTGCCAGCAGTCCCCGACTCGGACTGGAGACCCAGTACTTC
TRBD1,TRBJ1-2,TRBV4-1,many,CASSQAFPGQGNYGYTF,TGCGCCAGCAGCCAAGCCTTCCCGGGACAGGGAAACTATGGCTACACCTTC
TRBD2,TRBJ2-7,TRBV24-1,NA,CATSDRTRQYF,TGTGCCACCAGTGACCGGACTAGACAGTACTTC
TRBD2,TRBJ2-1,TRBV14,NA,CASSQMTSVGEQFF,TGTGCCAGCAGCCAAATGACTAGCGTAGGTGAGCAGTTCTTC
TRBD1,TRBJ2-3,TRBV24-1,medium-sized,CATSSRGLGTDTQYF,TGTGCCACCAGTTCCAGGGGGCTCGGCACAGATACGCAGTATTTT
NA,TRBJ2-6,TRBV11-2,NA,CASSLFGGSGANVLTF,TGTGCCAGCAGCTTATTTGGCGGCTCTGGGGCCAACGTCCTGACTTTC
NA,TRBJ2-7,TRBV4-3,NA,CASSQGRERFYEQYF,TGCGCCAGCAGCCAAGGCCGGGAAAGATTCTACGAGCAGTACTTC
TRBD1,TRBJ1-1,TRBV19,few,CAALSKGATPKAFF,TGTGCCGCTCTAAGCAAGGGGGCTACGCCGAAAGCTTTCTTT
TRBD2,TRBJ2-3,TRBV5-6,few,CASTFGGGTDTQYF,TGTGCCAGCACCTTCGGGGGGGGCACAGATACGCAGTATTTT